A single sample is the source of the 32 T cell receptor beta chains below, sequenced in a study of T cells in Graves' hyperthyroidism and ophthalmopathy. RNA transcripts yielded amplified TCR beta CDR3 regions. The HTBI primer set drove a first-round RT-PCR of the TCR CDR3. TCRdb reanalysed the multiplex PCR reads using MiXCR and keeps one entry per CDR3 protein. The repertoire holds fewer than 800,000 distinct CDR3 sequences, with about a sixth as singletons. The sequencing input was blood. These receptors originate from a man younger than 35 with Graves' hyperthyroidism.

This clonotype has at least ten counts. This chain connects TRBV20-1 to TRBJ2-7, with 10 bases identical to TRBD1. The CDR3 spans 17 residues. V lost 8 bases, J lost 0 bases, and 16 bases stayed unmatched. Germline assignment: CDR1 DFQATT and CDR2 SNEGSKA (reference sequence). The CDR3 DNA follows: TGCAGTATTATACCGGGACAGGGGTCCTACAGCTCCTACGAGCAGTACTTC. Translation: CSIIPGQGSYSSYEQYF.

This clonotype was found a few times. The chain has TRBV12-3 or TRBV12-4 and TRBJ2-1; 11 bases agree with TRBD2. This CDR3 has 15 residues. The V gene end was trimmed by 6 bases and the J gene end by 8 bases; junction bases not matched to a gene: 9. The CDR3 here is CASSQTSGIIHEQFF. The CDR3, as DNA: TGTGCCAGCAGCCAGACTAGCGGGATAATTCATGAGCAGTTCTTC.

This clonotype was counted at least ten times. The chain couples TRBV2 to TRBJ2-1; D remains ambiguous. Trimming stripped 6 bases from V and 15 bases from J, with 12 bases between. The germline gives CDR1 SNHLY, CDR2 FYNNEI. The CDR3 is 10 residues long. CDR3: CASRLADPFF. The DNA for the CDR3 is TGTGCCAGCAGACTGGCGGACCCGTTCTTC.

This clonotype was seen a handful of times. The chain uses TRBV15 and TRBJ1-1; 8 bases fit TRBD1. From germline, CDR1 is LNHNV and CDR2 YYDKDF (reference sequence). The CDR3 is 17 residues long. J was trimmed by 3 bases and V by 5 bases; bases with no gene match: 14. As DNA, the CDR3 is TGTGCCACCAGCCCATCCGGGACAGGTCTTCAGGACACTGAAGCTTTCTTT. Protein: CATSPSGTGLQDTEAFF.

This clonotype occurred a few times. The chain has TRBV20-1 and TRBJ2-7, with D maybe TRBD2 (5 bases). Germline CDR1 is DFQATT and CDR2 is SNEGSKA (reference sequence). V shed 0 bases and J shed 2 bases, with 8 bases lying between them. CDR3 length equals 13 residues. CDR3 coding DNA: TGCAGTGCTAGAGAGAGGGAACCCTACGAGCAGTACTTC. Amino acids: CSAREREPYEQYF.

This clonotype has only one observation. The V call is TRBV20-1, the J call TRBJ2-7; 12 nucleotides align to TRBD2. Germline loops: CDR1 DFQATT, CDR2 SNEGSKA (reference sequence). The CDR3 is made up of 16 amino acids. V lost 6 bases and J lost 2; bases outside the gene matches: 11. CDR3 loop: CSAATSTSGGTYEQYF. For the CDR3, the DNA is TGCAGTGCCGCTACGTCGACTAGCGGGGGAACCTACGAGCAGTACTTC.

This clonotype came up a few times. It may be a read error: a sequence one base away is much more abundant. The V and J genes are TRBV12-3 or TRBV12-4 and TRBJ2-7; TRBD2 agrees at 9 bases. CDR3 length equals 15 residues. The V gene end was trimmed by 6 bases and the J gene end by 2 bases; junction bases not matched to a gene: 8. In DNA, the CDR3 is TGTGCCAGCAGGTTTAGCGGGGGACCAGCCTACGAGCAGTACTTC. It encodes CASRFSGGPAYEQYF.

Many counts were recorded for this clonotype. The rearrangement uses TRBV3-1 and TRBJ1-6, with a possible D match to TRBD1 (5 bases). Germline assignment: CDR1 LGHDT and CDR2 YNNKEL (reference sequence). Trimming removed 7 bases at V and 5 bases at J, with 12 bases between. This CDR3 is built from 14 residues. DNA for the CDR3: TGTGCCAGCACGGTGGGGGGAAATAATTCACCCCTCCACTTT. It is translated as CASTVGGNNSPLHF.

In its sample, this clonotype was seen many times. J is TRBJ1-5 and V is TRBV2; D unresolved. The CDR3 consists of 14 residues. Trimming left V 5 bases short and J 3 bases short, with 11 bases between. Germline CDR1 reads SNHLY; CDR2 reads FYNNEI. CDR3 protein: CASSWQAPNQPQHF. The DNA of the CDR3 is TGTGCCAGCAGTTGGCAGGCCCCCAATCAGCCCCAGCATTTT.

The CDR3 bases are TGTGCCAGTAGTCTTCAGGCTGGCTACAATGAGCAGTTCTTC. This codes for CASSLQAGYNEQFF. The chain uses TRBV19 and TRBJ2-1; no clear D. The CDR3 extends over 14 amino acids. Germline CDR1 and CDR2: LNHDA and SQIVND (reference sequence). V lost 5 bases, J lost 3 bases, and 11 bases lay in between.

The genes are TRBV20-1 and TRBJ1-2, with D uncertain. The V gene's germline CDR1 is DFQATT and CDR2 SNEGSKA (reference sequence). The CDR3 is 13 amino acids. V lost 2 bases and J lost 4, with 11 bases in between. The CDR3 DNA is TGCAGTGCTAGACCCAGGTCCTTCTATGGCTACACCTTC. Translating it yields CSARPRSFYGYTF.

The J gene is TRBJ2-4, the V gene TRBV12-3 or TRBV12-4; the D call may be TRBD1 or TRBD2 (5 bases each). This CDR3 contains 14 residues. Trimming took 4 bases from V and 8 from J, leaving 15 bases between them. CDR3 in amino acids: CASSSRGRGDIQYF. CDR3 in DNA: TGTGCCAGCAGTTCGAGGGGTCGAGGGGACATTCAGTACTTC.

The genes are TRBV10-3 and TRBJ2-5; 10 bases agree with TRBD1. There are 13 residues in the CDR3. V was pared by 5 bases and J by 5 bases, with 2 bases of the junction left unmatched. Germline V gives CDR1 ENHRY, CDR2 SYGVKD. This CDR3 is CAISWDRGETQYF. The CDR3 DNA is TGTGCCATCAGTTGGGACAGGGGTGAGACCCAGTACTTC.

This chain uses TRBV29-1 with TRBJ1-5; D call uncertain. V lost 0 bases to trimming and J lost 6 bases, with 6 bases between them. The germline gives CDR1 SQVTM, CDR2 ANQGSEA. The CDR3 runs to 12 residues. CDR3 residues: CSVEEMGQPQHF. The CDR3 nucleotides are TGCAGCGTTGAAGAGATGGGTCAGCCCCAGCATTTT.

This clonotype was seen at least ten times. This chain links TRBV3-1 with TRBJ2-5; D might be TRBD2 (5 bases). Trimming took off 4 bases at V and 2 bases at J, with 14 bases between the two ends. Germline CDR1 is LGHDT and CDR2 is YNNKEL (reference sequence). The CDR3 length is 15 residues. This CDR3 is CASSRIGREQETQYF. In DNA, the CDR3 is TGTGCCAGCAGCCGCATAGGACGGGAACAAGAGACCCAGTACTTC.

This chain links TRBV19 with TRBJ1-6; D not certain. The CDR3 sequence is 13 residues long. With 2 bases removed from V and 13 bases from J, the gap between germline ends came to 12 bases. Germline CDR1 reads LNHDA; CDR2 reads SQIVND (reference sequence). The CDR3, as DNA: TGTGCCAGTAGTATAAGGGCATGGGAGCCCCTCCACTTT. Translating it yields CASSIRAWEPLHF.

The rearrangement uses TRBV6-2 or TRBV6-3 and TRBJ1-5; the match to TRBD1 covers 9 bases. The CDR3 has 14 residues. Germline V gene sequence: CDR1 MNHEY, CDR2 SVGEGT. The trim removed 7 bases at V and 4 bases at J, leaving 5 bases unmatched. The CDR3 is CASTRGTGNQPQHF. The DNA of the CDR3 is TGTGCCAGCACCCGGGGGACAGGGAATCAGCCCCAGCATTTT.

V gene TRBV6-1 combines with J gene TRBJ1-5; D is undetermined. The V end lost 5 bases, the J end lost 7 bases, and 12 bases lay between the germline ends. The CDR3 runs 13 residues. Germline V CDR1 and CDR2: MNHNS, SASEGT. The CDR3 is CASSKGRLQPQHF. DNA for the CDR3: TGTGCCAGCAGTAAGGGTCGACTGCAGCCCCAGCATTTT.

The CDR3 sequence is CASSQVETPLHF. As DNA, the CDR3 is TGCGCCAGCAGCCAAGTGGAAACCCCCCTCCACTTT. The chain links TRBV4-1 to TRBJ1-6; no firm D call. Germline loops: CDR1 MGHRA, CDR2 YSYEKL. The V gene lost 1 base and the J gene lost 13 bases, with 8 bases spanning the gap. The CDR3 runs to 12 residues.

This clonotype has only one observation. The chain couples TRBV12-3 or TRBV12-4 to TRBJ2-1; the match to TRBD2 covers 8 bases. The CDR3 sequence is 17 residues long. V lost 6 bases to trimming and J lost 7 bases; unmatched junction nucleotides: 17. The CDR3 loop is CASSPRDRGGLPNEQFF. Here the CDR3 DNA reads TGTGCCAGCAGCCCACGGGACCGGGGGGGGCTACCAAATGAGCAGTTCTTC.

The CDR3 region is CSAREGGSRTKQFF. The CDR3 DNA is TGCAGTGCTAGAGAGGGAGGGAGCCGGACTAAGCAGTTCTTC. The gene calls are TRBV20-1 and TRBJ2-1, with 7 bases identical to TRBD2. The CDR3 consists of 14 residues. The germline CDR1 and CDR2 sequences are DFQATT and SNEGSKA (reference sequence). With V trimmed by 0 bases and J by 11 bases, 10 bases remained unmatched.

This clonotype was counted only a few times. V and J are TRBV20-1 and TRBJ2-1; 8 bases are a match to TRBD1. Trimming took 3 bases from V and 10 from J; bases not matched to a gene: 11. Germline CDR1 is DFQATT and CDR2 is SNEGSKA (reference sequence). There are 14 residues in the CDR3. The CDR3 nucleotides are TGCAGTGCTAGGGGGGCCCAGGGGGCAGGGGAGCAGTTCTTC. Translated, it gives CSARGAQGAGEQFF.

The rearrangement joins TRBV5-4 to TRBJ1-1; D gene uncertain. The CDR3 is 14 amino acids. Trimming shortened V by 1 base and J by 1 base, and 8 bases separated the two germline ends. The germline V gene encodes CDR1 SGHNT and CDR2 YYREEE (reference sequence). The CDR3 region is CASSLLHTNTEAFF. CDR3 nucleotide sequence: TGTGCCAGCAGCTTGCTCCATACGAACACTGAAGCTTTCTTT.

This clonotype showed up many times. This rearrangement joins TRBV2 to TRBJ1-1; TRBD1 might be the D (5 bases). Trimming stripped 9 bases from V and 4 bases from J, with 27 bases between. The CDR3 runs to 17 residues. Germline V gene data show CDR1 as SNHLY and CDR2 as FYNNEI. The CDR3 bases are TGTGCCAGAACCTTTACGGAAGGTTCGGGGACGGGCACTGAAGCTTTCTTT. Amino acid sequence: CARTFTEGSGTGTEAFF.

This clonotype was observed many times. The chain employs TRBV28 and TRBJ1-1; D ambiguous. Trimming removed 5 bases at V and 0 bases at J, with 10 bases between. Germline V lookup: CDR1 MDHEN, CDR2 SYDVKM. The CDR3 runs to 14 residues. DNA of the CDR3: TGTGCCAGCAGTCCCGGCTCCGTGAACACTGAAGCTTTCTTT. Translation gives CASSPGSVNTEAFF.

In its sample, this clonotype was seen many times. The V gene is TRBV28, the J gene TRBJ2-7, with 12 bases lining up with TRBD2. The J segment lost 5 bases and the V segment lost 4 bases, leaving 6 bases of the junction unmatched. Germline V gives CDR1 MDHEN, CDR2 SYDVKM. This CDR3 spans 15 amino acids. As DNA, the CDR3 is TGTGCCAGCAGTTCTGCACTAGCGGGAGGCGACGAGCAGTACTTC. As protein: CASSSALAGGDEQYF. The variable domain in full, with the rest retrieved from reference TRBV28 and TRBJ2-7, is DVKVTQSSRYLVKRTGEKVFLECVQDMDHENMFWYRQDPGLGLRLIYFSYDVKMKEKGDIPEGYSVSREKKERFSLILESASTNQTSMYLCASSSALAGGDEQYFGPGTRLTVT.

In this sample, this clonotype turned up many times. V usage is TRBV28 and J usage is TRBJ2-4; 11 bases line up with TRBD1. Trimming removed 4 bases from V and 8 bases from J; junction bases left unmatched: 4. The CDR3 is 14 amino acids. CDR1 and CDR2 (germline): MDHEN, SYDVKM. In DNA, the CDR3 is TGTGCCAGCAGTTCTCCGGGACAGGGGGACATTCAGTACTTC. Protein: CASSSPGQGDIQYF.

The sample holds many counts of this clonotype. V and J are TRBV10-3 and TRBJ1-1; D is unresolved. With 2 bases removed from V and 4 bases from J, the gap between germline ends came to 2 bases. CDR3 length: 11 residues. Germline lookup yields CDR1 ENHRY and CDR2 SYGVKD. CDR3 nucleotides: TGTGCCATCAGTGAGACCACTGAAGCTTTCTTT. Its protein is CAISETTEAFF.

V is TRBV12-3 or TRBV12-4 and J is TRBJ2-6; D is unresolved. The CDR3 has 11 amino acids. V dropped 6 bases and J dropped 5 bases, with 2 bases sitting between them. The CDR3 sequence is CASSWANVLTF. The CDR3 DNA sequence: TGTGCCAGCAGCTGGGCCAACGTCCTGACTTTC.

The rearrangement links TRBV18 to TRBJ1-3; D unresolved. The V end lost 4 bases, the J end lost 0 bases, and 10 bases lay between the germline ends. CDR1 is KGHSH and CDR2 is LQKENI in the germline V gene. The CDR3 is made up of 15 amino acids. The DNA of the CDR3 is TGTGCCAGCTCACGACGGGCCCTCTCTGGAAACACCATATATTTT. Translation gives CASSRRALSGNTIYF.

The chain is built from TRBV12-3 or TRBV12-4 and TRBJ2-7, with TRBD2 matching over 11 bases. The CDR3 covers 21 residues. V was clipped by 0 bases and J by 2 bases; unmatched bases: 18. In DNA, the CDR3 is TGTGCCAGCAGTTTAGCGCTGAAGGTAGCGGGAGGGCCCCCCGAGCCCTACGAGCAGTACTTC. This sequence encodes CASSLALKVAGGPPEPYEQYF.

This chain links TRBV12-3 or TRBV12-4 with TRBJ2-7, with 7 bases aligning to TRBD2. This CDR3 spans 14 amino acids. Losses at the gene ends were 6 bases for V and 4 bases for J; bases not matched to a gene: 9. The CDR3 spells CASSRGEGRYEQYF. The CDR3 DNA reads TGTGCCAGCAGCCGCGGGGAGGGGCGATACGAGCAGTACTTC.